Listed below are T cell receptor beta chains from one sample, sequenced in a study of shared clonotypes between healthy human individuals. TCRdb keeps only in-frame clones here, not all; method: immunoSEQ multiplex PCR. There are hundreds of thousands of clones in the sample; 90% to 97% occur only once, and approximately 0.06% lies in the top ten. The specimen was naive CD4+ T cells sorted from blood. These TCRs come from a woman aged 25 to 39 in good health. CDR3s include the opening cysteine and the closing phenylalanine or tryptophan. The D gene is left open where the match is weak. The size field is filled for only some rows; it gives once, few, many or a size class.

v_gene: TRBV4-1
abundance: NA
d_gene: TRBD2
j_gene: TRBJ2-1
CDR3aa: CASKGLAGGPIF
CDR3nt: TGCGCCAGCAAGGGACTAGCGGGAGGCCCCATCTTC

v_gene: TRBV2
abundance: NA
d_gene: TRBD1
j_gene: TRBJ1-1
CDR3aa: CASSDDGNRGSNTEAFF
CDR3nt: TGTGCCAGCAGTGACGACGGGAACAGGGGGTCGAACACTGAAGCTTTCTTT

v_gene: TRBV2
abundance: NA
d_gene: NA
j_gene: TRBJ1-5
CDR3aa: CASSQQTLDQPQHF
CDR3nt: TGTGCCAGCAGTCAACAGACTCTAGATCAGCCCCAGCATTTT

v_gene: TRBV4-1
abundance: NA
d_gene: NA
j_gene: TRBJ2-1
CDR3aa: CASRTTDYNEQFF
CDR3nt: TGCGCCAGCCGGACAACCGACTACAATGAGCAGTTCTTC

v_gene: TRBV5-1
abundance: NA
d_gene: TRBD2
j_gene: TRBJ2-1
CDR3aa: CASSLVRTSGMVEQFF
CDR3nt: TGCGCCAGCAGCTTGGTTCGGACTAGCGGGATGGTTGAGCAGTTCTTC

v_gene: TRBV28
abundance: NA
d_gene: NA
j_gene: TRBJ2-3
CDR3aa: CASSLLGPSTDTQYF
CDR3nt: TGTGCCAGCAGTTTATTGGGGCCTAGCACAGATACGCAGTATTTT

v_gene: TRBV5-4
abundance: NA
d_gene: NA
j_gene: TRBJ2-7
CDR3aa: CASSPQGTSNYEQYF
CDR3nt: TGTGCCAGCAGCCCTCAGGGGACATCAAACTACGAGCAGTACTTC

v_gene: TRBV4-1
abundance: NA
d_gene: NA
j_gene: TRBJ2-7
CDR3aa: CASSPGTSPYSYEQYF
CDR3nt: TGCGCCAGCAGCCCTGGTACTAGCCCCTACTCCTACGAGCAGTACTTC

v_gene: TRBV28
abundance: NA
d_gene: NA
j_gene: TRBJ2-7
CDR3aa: CASSSWGRPYEQYF
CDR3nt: TGTGCCAGCAGTTCTTGGGGGAGGCCCTACGAGCAGTACTTC

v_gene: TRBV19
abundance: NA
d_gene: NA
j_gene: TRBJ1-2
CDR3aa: CASRGGSNYGYTF
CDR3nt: TGTGCCAGTAGAGGCGGTTCTAACTATGGCTACACCTTC

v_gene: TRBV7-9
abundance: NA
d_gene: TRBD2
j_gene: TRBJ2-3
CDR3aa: CASWTSGRQGPQYF
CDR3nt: TGTGCCAGCTGGACTAGCGGGAGGCAGGGGCCGCAGTATTTT

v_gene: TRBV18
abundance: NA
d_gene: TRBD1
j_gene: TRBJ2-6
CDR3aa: CASSPPGTGGSGANVLTF
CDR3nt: TGTGCCAGCTCACCACCGGGGACAGGGGGGTCTGGGGCCAACGTCCTGACTTTC

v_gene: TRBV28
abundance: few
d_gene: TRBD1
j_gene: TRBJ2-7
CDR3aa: CASRQGTYEQYF
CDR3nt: TGTGCCAGCCGACAGGGTACCTACGAGCAGTACTTC

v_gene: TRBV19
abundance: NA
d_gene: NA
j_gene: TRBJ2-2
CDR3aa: CASSMLETNTGELFF
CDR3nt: TGTGCCAGTAGTATGCTGGAGACGAACACCGGGGAGCTGTTTTTT

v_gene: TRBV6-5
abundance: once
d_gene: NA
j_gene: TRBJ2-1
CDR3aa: CASSYGSGSVYNEQFF
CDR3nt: TGTGCCAGCAGTTACGGAAGTGGGAGTGTATACAATGAGCAGTTCTTC

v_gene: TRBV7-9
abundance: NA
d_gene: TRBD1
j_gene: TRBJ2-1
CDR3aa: CASSLAAGPQGAYNEQFF
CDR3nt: TGTGCCAGCAGCTTAGCAGCGGGTCCCCAGGGGGCATACAATGAGCAGTTCTTC

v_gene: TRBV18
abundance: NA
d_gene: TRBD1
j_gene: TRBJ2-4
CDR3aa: CASSPWTGDKNIQYF
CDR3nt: TGTGCCAGCTCACCTTGGACAGGGGACAAAAACATTCAGTACTTC

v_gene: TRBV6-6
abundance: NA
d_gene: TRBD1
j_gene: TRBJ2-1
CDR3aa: CASSLPQGARNEQFF
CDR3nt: TGTGCCAGCAGTTTGCCCCAGGGGGCTCGCAATGAGCAGTTCTTC

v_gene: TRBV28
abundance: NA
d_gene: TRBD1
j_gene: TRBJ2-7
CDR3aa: CASSLSGQGYEQYF
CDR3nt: TGTGCCAGCAGTTTATCAGGACAGGGGTACGAGCAGTACTTC

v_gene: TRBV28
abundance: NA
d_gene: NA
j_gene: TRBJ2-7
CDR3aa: CASDSPGHLYEQYF
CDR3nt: TGTGCCAGCGACTCTCCGGGACACCTGTACGAGCAGTACTTC

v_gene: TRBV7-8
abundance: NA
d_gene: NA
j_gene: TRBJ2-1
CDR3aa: CASSLDNEQFF
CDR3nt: TGTGCCAGCAGCCTAGACAATGAGCAGTTCTTC

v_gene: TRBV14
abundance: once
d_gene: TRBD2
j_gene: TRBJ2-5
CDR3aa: CASSQDTTSGSQETQYF
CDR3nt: TGTGCCAGCAGCCAAGATACGACTAGCGGGAGCCAAGAGACCCAGTACTTC

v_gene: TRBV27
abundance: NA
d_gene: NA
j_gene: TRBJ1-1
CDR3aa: CASSWGHKNTEAFF
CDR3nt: TGTGCCAGCAGTTGGGGACACAAGAACACTGAAGCTTTCTTT

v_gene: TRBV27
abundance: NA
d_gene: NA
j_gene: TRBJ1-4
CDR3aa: CASSLRPYRGVEKLFF
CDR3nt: TGTGCCAGCAGTTTACGGCCTTACCGCGGAGTCGAAAAACTGTTTTTT

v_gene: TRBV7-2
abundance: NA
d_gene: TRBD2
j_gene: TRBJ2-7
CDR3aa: CASSPGGGVNYEQYF
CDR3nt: TGTGCCAGCAGCCCGGGAGGTGGTGTAAACTACGAGCAGTACTTC

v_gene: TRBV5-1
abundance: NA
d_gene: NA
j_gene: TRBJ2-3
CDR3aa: CASSSLRVGTSTDTQYF
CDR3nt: TGCGCCAGCAGCTCGTTACGGGTGGGAACTAGCACAGATACGCAGTATTTT

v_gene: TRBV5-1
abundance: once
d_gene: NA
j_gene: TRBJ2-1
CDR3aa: CASSSGTNNEQFF
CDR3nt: TGCGCCAGCAGCTCCGGGACGAACAATGAGCAGTTCTTC

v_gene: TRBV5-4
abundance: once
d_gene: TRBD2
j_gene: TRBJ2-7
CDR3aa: CASTPGGKNYEQYF
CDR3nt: TGTGCCAGCACCCCGGGAGGGAAGAACTACGAGCAGTACTTC

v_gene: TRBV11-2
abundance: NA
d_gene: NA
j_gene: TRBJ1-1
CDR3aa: CASSPWLVFMNTEAFF
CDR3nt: TGTGCCAGCAGCCCCTGGTTGGTGTTTATGAACACTGAAGCTTTCTTT

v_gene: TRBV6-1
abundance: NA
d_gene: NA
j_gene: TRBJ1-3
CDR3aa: CASSEAGGSLGNTIYF
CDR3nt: TGTGCCAGCAGTGAAGCGGGGGGAAGCCTAGGAAACACCATATATTTT

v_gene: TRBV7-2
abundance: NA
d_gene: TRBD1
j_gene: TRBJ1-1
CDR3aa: CASILMDTGGSGTEAFF
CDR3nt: TGTGCCAGCATACTAATGGATACAGGGGGTTCGGGTACTGAAGCTTTCTTT

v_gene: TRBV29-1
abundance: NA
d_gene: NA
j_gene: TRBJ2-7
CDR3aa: CSVPFHSPYEQYF
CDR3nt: TGCAGCGTACCCTTTCACAGCCCGTATGAGCAGTACTTC

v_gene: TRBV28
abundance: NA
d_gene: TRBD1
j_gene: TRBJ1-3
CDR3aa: CASSLGTGYGNTIYF
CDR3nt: TGTGCCAGCAGCCTCGGGACAGGGTATGGAAACACCATATATTTT

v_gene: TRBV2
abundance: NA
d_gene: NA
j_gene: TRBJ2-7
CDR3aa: CASNPGLAATYEQYF
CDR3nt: TGTGCCAGCAACCCGGGTTTAGCCGCTACCTACGAGCAGTACTTC

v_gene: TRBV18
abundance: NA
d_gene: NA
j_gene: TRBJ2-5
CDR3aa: CASSPIAGVQETQYF
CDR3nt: TGTGCCAGCTCACCAATCGCAGGAGTCCAAGAGACCCAGTACTTC

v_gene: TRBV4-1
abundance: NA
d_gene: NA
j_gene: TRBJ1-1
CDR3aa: CASSRLGVTEAFF
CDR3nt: TGCGCCAGCAGCCGTCTGGGAGTAACTGAAGCTTTCTTT

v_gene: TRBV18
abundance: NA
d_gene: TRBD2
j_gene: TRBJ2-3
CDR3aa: CASSPGTSGRYTDTQYF
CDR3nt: TGTGCCAGCTCACCAGGGACTAGCGGGAGATATACAGATACGCAGTATTTT

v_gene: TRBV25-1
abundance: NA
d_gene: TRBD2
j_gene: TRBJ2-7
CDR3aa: CASSRGRAYEQYF
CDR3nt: TGTGCCAGCAGCCGTGGGAGGGCCTACGAGCAGTACTTC

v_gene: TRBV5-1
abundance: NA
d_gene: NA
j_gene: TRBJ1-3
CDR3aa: CASSLIGVGNTIYF
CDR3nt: TGCGCCAGCAGCTTAATTGGGGTTGGAAACACCATATATTTT

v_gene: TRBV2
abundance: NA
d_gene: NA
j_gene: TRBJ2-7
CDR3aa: CASSEFVSGYEQYF
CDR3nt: TGTGCCAGCAGTGAATTCGTTAGCGGCTACGAGCAGTACTTC

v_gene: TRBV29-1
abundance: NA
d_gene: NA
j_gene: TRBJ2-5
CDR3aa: CSVTTVFQETQYF
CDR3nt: TGCAGCGTGACGACAGTTTTTCAAGAGACCCAGTACTTC

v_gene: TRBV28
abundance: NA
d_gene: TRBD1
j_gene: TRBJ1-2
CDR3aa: CASSPSDRGHGYTF
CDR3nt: TGTGCCAGCAGTCCATCGGACAGGGGTCATGGCTACACCTTC

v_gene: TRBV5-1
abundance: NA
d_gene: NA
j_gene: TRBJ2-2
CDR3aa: CASSYLVGRNGELFF
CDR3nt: TGCGCCAGCAGCTACTTAGTCGGGAGAAACGGGGAGCTGTTTTTT

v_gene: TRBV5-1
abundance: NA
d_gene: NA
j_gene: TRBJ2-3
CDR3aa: CASSSGSTDTQYF
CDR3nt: TGCGCCAGCAGCAGCGGTAGCACAGATACGCAGTATTTT

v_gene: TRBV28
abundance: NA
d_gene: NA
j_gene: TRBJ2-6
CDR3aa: CASSLGLNSGANVLTF
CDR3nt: TGTGCCAGCAGTCTGGGACTCAACTCTGGGGCCAACGTCCTGACTTTC

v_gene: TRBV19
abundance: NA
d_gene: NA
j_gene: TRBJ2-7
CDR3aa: CASSTLDSYEQYF
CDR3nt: TGTGCCAGTAGTACCCTCGACAGCTACGAGCAGTACTTC